This TCR beta chain is from a study of blood T cell repertoires in COVID-19. Clones were read by immunoSEQ multiplex PCR, and TCRdb kept only the in-frame ones, dropping some. Counted here are roughly 400,000 clones, roughly 87% occurring once; the ten biggest clones make up more than 0.55%. This clone has just one count. The sequence was obtained from a man aged 18 to 35 who had recovered from COVID-19. Specimen: PBMCs or T cells enriched from blood (not recorded which).

Here the CDR3 reads CASSPLGTGLGPAFF. CDR3 in DNA: TGTGCCAGCTCACCACTGGGGACAGGGTTAGGACCAGCTTTCTTT. The chain uses TRBV18 and TRBJ1-1; 9 bases align to TRBD1. Germline CDR1 KGHSH, CDR2 LQKENI. There are 15 residues in the CDR3. The J segment lost 10 bases and the V segment lost 1 base, leaving 10 bases of the junction unmatched.